The next 21 T cell receptor beta chains were all read from a single sample in a study of blood T cells in healthy people across ages. A sample-barcoded 5' primer and a J-beta primer mix were used in a second PCR of roughly 6 to 11 cycles. Via MiXCR, TCRdb re-called the 5' RACE reads, giving one row per CDR3 protein. The sample includes roughly 650,000 distinct CDR3 sequences, about 30% of them seen just once. Sequences were obtained from blood. These receptors were taken from a woman at least 80 years old in good health.

There are many counts of this clonotype. V gene TRBV6-6 combines with J gene TRBJ2-1; a possible D gene is TRBD2 (5 bases). Germline V lookup: CDR1 MNHNY, CDR2 SVGAGI (reference sequence). The germline V and J ends were trimmed by 4 bases and 8 bases, with 12 bases remaining between them. The CDR3 is made up of 13 amino acids. CDR3 DNA sequence: TGTGCCAGCAGTTTCAGGAGCGGTTATGAGCAGTTCTTC. Encoded protein: CASSFRSGYEQFF.

V usage is TRBV9 and J usage is TRBJ1-6; possible D gene TRBD1, 6 bases. This CDR3 is built from 14 residues. Germline CDR1 is SGDLS and CDR2 is YYNGEE. V dropped 3 bases and J dropped 8 bases, with 12 bases sitting between them. In DNA form, the CDR3 reads TGTGCCAGCAGCGCCGAGTCAGGGGATTCACCCCTCCACTTT. Its protein product is CASSAESGDSPLHF.

This clonotype was observed at least ten times. The CDR3 loop is CSVAGQETQYF. The DNA for the CDR3 is TGCAGCGTTGCAGGGCAAGAGACCCAGTACTTC. V gene TRBV29-1 combines with J gene TRBJ2-5, with D perhaps matching TRBD1 (5 bases). V lost 4 bases, J lost 2 bases, and 5 bases lay in between. The CDR3 spans 11 residues. In germline, CDR1 is SQVTM, CDR2 ANQGSEA.

Turning to this clonotype: A much larger clonotype is one base distant, so this may be a read error. The rearrangement links TRBV6-1 to TRBJ2-7; 10 bases are shared with TRBD1. The CDR3 sequence is 15 residues long. The germline V gene has CDR1 MNHNS and CDR2 SASEGT. Trimming took 4 bases from V and 3 from J; bases not matched to a gene: 6. CDR3 DNA sequence: TGTGCCAGCAGTGGACCCAGGGACAGGGGCTACGAGCAGTACTTC. Protein product: CASSGPRDRGYEQYF.

This clonotype was counted many times. This sequence joins TRBV11-1 and TRBJ1-2; D uncertain. Trimming pared 2 bases from V and 1 base from J, leaving 11 bases between. The CDR3 runs 15 residues. Per the germline V gene, CDR1 is SGHAT and CDR2 is FQDESV (reference sequence). The CDR3 loop is CASSLSAHVNYGYTF. Written as DNA, the CDR3 is TGTGCCAGCAGCTTATCGGCCCACGTTAACTATGGCTACACCTTC.

This clonotype was seen many times. V usage is TRBV4-3 and J usage is TRBJ2-7; maybe TRBD1 (6 bases). Trimming removed 0 bases from V and 2 bases from J, with 8 bases in between. The germline V gene has CDR1 LGHNA and CDR2 YSLEER. The CDR3 has 14 residues. The DNA for the CDR3 is TGCGCCAGCAGCCAAGAACAGGGAGCCTACGAGCAGTACTTC. Protein product: CASSQEQGAYEQYF.

About this clonotype: A much larger clone lies a single base off, so this may be a read error. J is TRBJ2-1 and V is TRBV7-2; D remains ambiguous. V lost 5 bases and J 7 bases, leaving 21 bases between the germline ends. The germline V gene has CDR1 SGHTA and CDR2 FQGNSA. The CDR3 runs 16 residues. The CDR3 sequence is CASSLRHVLLGNEQFF. The CDR3 DNA reads TGTGCCAGCAGCCTGAGACACGTATTACTCGGGAATGAGCAGTTCTTC.

This sequence joins TRBV20-1 and TRBJ2-3; D unclear. Looked up from germline, CDR1 is DFQATT and CDR2 is SNEGSKA (reference sequence). The CDR3 contains 12 residues. The CDR3 here is CSAQSDTDTQYF. In DNA, the CDR3 is TGCAGCGCGCAGAGCGACACAGATACGCAGTATTTT.

This sequence joins TRBV10-3 and TRBJ2-1; 10 bases are shared with TRBD2. V lost 5 bases to trimming and J lost 6 bases; unmatched junction nucleotides: 7. This CDR3 is built from 15 residues. Germline V gene lookup returns CDR1 ENHRY and CDR2 SYGVKD. The CDR3 coding sequence is TGTGCCATCAGTTCAGCGGGAGGGAACCGCAATGAGCAGTTCTTC. Its protein is CAISSAGGNRNEQFF.

This clonotype occurred many times. The junction departs from germline at one end; a sequencing error may be responsible. The chain employs TRBV5-1 and TRBJ2-1; no firm D call. Looked up from germline, CDR1 is SGHRS and CDR2 is YFSETQ. The CDR3 spans 13 residues. The CDR3 reads CASSLGLYNEQFF. The CDR3 DNA follows: TGTGCCAGCAGCTTAGGGCTCTACAATGAGCAGTTCTTC.

This clonotype came up once. A much larger clone differs from this one at a single base, so this may be a read error. The V and J genes are TRBV28 and TRBJ2-7; a possible D gene is TRBD1 (5 bases). Germline CDR1 MDHEN, CDR2 SYDVKM. This CDR3 is built from 14 residues. The DNA of the CDR3 is TGTGCCGGCAGTTTTAGCAGGGTGGGTATCGAGCAGTACTTC. Translating gives CAGSFSRVGIEQYF.

The V and J genes are TRBV30 and TRBJ1-1, with a possible D match to TRBD1 (5 bases). Germline V lookup: CDR1 GTSNPN, CDR2 SVGIG (reference sequence). There are 14 residues in the CDR3. Trimming took 1 base from V and 0 from J, leaving 9 bases between them. In DNA form, the CDR3 reads TGTGCCTGGAGTGGACAGTACATGAACACTGAAGCTTTCTTT. Translation gives CAWSGQYMNTEAFF. Filled out from reference TRBV30 and TRBJ1-1, the complete variable domain reads SQTIHQWPATLVQPVGSPLSLECTVEGTSNPNLYWYRQAAGRGLQLLFYSVGIGQISSEVPQNLSASRPQDRQFILSSKKLLLSDSGFYLCAWSGQYMNTEAFFGQGTRLTVV.

V and J are TRBV5-1 and TRBJ2-3; D not certain. This CDR3 contains 14 residues. The germline gives CDR1 SGHRS, CDR2 YFSETQ. With 4 bases removed from V and 3 bases from J, the gap between germline ends came to 12 bases. CDR3 DNA: TGCGCCAGCAGCGCCGGACGCCCAACAGATACGCAGTATTTT. This sequence encodes CASSAGRPTDTQYF.

In this sample, this clonotype turned up many times. The V and J genes are TRBV15 and TRBJ2-1; 7 nucleotides align to TRBD2. J was trimmed by 3 bases and V by 5 bases; bases with no gene match: 7. The length of the CDR3 is 15 residues. Germline assignment: CDR1 LNHNV and CDR2 YYDKDF (reference sequence). CDR3 nucleotide sequence: TGTGCCACCAGCCGTGGGGGAGGGTTCTACAATGAGCAGTTCTTC. Translated: CATSRGGGFYNEQFF.

Ten or more counts support this clonotype. This chain joins TRBV19 and TRBJ2-7; a weak D match, TRBD2 (6 bases). V was pared by 4 bases and J by 1 base, with 14 bases between. Germline CDR1 and CDR2: LNHDA and SQIVND (reference sequence). This CDR3 region has 15 residues. CDR3 region: CASSRRADQSYEQYF. The CDR3 DNA sequence: TGTGCCAGTAGTAGGAGGGCGGACCAATCCTACGAGCAGTACTTC.

This clonotype has a handful of counts. The V gene is TRBV6-5, the J gene TRBJ1-2; possible D gene TRBD1, 5 bases. This CDR3 is 12 amino acids long. Trimming pared 8 bases from V and 7 bases from J, leaving 14 bases between. The V gene's germline CDR1 is MNHEY and CDR2 SVGAGI. CDR3 in DNA: TGTGCCAGCCGGAGGGAGGGGACTGGCTACACCTTC. It specifies CASRREGTGYTF.

This clonotype was picked up many times. J is TRBJ2-3 and V is TRBV5-6; 10 nucleotides line up with TRBD2. V was pared by 2 bases and J by 3 bases, with 9 bases of the junction left unmatched. The CDR3 consists of 17 residues. The germline V gene encodes CDR1 SGHDT and CDR2 YYEEEE. The CDR3 nucleotides read TGTGCCAGCAGCTTTCTTCGATTTAGCGGGGGGACAGATACGCAGTATTTT. Protein: CASSFLRFSGGTDTQYF.

This clonotype was counted a few times. A much larger clone differs by one base, so this may be a read error. CDR3 region: CASSQDRTPSQYF. In DNA, the CDR3 is TGCGCCAGCAGCCAAGATCGGACACCTAGCCAGTACTTC. V usage is TRBV4-1 and J usage is TRBJ2-7, with D perhaps being TRBD1 or TRBD2 (5 bases each). Per germline, CDR1 MGHRA and CDR2 YSYEKL. The CDR3 length is 13 residues. The germline V and J ends were trimmed by 0 bases and 10 bases, with 13 bases remaining between them.

This clonotype was seen many times. The chain uses TRBV9 and TRBJ2-7; TRBD1 aligns across 7 bases. The CDR3 length is 14 residues. CDR1 and CDR2 (germline): SGDLS, YYNGEE. V shed 2 bases, J shed 0 bases, and the junction held 2 bases outside the gene matches. The CDR3 DNA reads TGTGCCAGCAGCGTCAGGGGGACCTCCTACGAGCAGTACTTC. Amino acids: CASSVRGTSYEQYF.

Points on this clonotype: Being one base from a much bigger clone, this may be a read error. The genes are TRBV12-3 or TRBV12-4 and TRBJ1-5; a possible D gene is TRBD1 (6 bases). The CDR3 contains 16 residues. CDR3 sequence: CASSFRPRGGNQPRHF. DNA of the CDR3: TGTGCCAGCAGTTTTCGCCCCCGGGGGGGCAATCAGCCCCGGCATTTT.

The DNA for the CDR3 is TGTGCCAGCAGCACCCCTGGAGAGGGAAGTGTCAAAAACATTCAGTACTTC. Translating it yields CASSTPGEGSVKNIQYF. The J gene is TRBJ2-4, the V gene TRBV12-3 or TRBV12-4, with a weak D call TRBD2 (5 bases). Trimming took off 6 bases at V and 3 bases at J, with 21 bases between the two ends. CDR3 length: 17 residues.